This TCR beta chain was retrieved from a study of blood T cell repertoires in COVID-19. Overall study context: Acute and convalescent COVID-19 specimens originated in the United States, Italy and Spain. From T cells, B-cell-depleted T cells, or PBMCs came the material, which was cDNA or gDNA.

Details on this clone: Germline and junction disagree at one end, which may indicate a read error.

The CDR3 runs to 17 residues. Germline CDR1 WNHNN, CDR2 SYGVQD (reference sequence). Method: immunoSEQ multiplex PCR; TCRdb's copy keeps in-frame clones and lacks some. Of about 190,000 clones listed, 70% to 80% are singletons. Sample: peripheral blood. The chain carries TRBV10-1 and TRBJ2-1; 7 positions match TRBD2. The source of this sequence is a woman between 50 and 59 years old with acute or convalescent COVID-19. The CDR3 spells CASTERGVGGGYNEQFF. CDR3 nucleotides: TGCGCCAGCACTGAGAGGGGAGTCGGGGGAGGGTACAATGAGCAGTTCTTC.